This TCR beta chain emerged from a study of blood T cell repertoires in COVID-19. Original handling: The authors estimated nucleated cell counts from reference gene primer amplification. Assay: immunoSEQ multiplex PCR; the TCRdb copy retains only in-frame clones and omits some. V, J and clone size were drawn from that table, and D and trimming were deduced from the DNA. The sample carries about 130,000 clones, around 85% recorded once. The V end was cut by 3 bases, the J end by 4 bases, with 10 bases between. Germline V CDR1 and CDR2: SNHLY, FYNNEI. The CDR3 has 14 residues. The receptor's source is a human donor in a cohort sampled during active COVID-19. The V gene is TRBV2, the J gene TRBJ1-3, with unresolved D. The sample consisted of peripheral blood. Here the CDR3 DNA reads TGTGCCAGCAGTGAGATGACGGGAGGAAACACCATATATTTT. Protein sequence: CASSEMTGGNTIYF.